The 30 T cell receptor beta chains listed next were all sequenced from one sample in a study of T-cell reconstitution after alpha-beta-depleted transplantation in children (dated by TCRdb to the mid-2010s). Reading the label with the study, this specimen's time point is: day 60 (about 2 months) after transplantation. In the paper's terms, the treatment or condition label means: allogeneic hematopoietic cell transplantation with graft depleted of TCRalphabeta T cells and CD19 B cells. Library preparation employed PCR. The instrument given in TCRdb is Illumina HiSeq 2500. TCR libraries were prepared with molecular barcoding, using unique molecular identifiers to normalize TCRbeta repertoire quantification. TCRdb's own reprocessing of the public reads used fastp at Q25 and MiXCR and kept productive beta chains. Rows are unified per CDR3 protein, each entry keeping the most common DNA and genes. Within this sample are roughly 8,100 distinct CDR3 sequences, with over 9.5% of them counted one time only. Together, the top ten hold over 40% of the sample.

Material: PBMCs, mostly from graft donor cells, obtained 60 days after TCRalphabeta/CD19-depleted stem cell transplant. These receptors originate from a patient aged 2-10 years who had a stem cell transplant for inherited bone marrow failure, so the T cells may come from the graft donor.

This chain links TRBV6-5 with TRBJ2-3, with D possibly TRBD2 on 5 matching bases. The ends were cut back, 7 bases at V and 6 bases at J, with 11 bases in the middle. Germline assignment: CDR1 MNHEY and CDR2 SVGAGI. The CDR3 totals 12 residues. Written as DNA, the CDR3 is TGTGCCAGCACCCGGGGTGGGGATACGCAGTATTTT. As protein: CASTRGGDTQYF.

This clonotype was counted many times. V is TRBV5-1 and J is TRBJ2-1; D gene ambiguous. The V gene's germline CDR1 is SGHRS and CDR2 YFSETQ. V was pared by 4 bases and J by 0 bases, with 11 bases between. The CDR3 has 15 residues. CDR3 nucleotides: TGCGCCAGCAGCCAAGACTGGAGCTCCTACAATGAGCAGTTCTTC. As protein: CASSQDWSSYNEQFF.

This clonotype was detected ten times or more. The V call is TRBV5-5, the J call TRBJ2-5; tentative D call: TRBD1 (6 bases). The CDR3 extends over 13 amino acids. CDR1 is SGHKS, CDR2 YYEKEE, per germline (reference sequence). Trimming removed 1 base at V and 3 bases at J, with 7 bases between. The CDR3 sequence is CASSLPGEETQYF. CDR3 bases: TGTGCCAGCAGCTTGCCAGGGGAAGAGACCCAGTACTTC.

This clonotype was counted at least ten times. This sequence joins TRBV12-3 or TRBV12-4 and TRBJ2-5; D not resolved. Trimming pared 3 bases from V and 3 bases from J, leaving 11 bases between. This CDR3 comprises 14 residues. CDR3 coding DNA: TGTGCCAGCAGTTTCGAGGTTTTTGAAGAGACCCAGTACTTC. This encodes CASSFEVFEETQYF.

This clonotype was detected many times. The chain combines TRBV20-1 with TRBJ1-1; 11 bases align to TRBD1. Trimming cost V 3 bases and J 0 bases; bases outside gene matches: 6. There are 16 residues in the CDR3. CDR1 and CDR2 from the germline V gene are DFQATT and SNEGSKA (reference sequence). The CDR3 here is CSASRTGGALNTEAFF. The CDR3, as DNA: TGCAGTGCTAGTAGGACAGGGGGCGCCCTGAACACTGAAGCTTTCTTT.

This clonotype was detected many times. V is TRBV5-1 and J is TRBJ1-4; no firm D call. Germline values: CDR1 SGHRS, CDR2 YFSETQ. This CDR3 comprises 14 residues. With 1 base removed from V and 0 bases from J, the gap between germline ends came to 4 bases. CDR3 amino acids: CASSLTATNEKLFF. DNA for the CDR3: TGCGCCAGCAGCTTGACAGCAACTAATGAAAAACTGTTTTTT.

This clonotype was observed at least ten times. This rearrangement joins TRBV11-2 to TRBJ2-7, with D hard to call. The V gene lost 2 bases and the J gene lost 0 bases, with 17 bases spanning the gap. Germline CDR1 and CDR2: SGHAT and FQNNGV. The CDR3 has 17 amino acids. The CDR3 is CASSLLRVDGYSYEQYF. For the CDR3, the DNA is TGTGCCAGCAGCTTATTGCGAGTCGACGGTTACTCCTACGAGCAGTACTTC.

This clonotype appeared many times. This rearrangement joins TRBV4-1 to TRBJ2-5, with a tentative D call TRBD2 (6 bases). This CDR3 has 15 residues. Trimming shortened V by 4 bases and J by 1 base, and 13 bases separated the two germline ends. Germline CDR1 MGHRA, CDR2 YSYEKL. The CDR3 bases are TGCGCCAGCAGCCGGAGGGGACGCCGCCAAGAGACCCAGTACTTC. This translates into CASSRRGRRQETQYF.

This clonotype was detected many times. The chain couples TRBV7-9 to TRBJ1-2; D gene uncertain. Per germline, CDR1 SEHNR and CDR2 FQNEAQ (reference sequence). The CDR3 is 14 residues long. Trimming took off 6 bases at V and 0 bases at J, with 11 bases between the two ends. The CDR3 DNA follows: TGTGCCAGCAGTTCGGGCAGGTCTAACTATGGCTACACCTTC. This encodes CASSSGRSNYGYTF.

This clonotype was detected many times. The rearrangement links TRBV9 to TRBJ2-5; 9 bases are a match to TRBD1. Per the germline V gene, CDR1 is SGDLS and CDR2 is YYNGEE. The trim removed 3 bases at V and 4 bases at J, leaving 4 bases unmatched. CDR3 length equals 14 residues. For the CDR3, the DNA is TGTGCCAGCAGCGGAGGACAGGGGAGAGAGACCCAGTACTTC. It translates to CASSGGQGRETQYF.

This clonotype was observed many times. The rearrangement uses TRBV5-5 and TRBJ1-4; D is undetermined. The CDR3 spans 16 residues. The germline gives CDR1 SGHKS, CDR2 YYEKEE (reference sequence). Trimming removed 4 bases from V and 8 bases from J, with 21 bases in between. CDR3 sequence (DNA): TGTGCCAGCAGCCCGGAACCCCGAGGGTTGTGGGAAAAACTGTTTTTT. This sequence encodes CASSPEPRGLWEKLFF.

This clonotype appeared many times. The chain links TRBV24-1 to TRBJ1-2; unclear D gene. The germline CDR1 and CDR2 sequences are KGHDR and SFDVKD. V was shortened by 1 base and J by 8 bases, with 7 bases between the two germline ends. This CDR3 contains 12 residues. In DNA form, the CDR3 reads TGTGCCACCAGTGATTTAGGGTACGGCTACACCTTC. This encodes CATSDLGYGYTF.

This clonotype has at least ten counts. This sequence joins TRBV7-9 and TRBJ2-1; TRBD2 matches at 11 bases. The length of the CDR3 is 20 residues. Unmatched junction bases numbered 15, after V lost 5 bases and J lost 0 bases. CDR1 is SEHNR, CDR2 FQNEAQ, per germline (reference sequence). CDR3: CASSPHSGRVMGSSYNEQFF. CDR3 bases: TGTGCCAGCAGCCCACATAGCGGGAGGGTTATGGGGAGCTCCTACAATGAGCAGTTCTTC. Variable domain in full (rest from reference TRBV7-9 and TRBJ2-1): DTGVSQNPRHKITKRGQNVTFRCDPISEHNRLYWYRQTLGQGPEFLTYFQNEAQLEKSRLLSDRFSAERPKGSFSTLEIQRTEQGDSAMYLCASSPHSGRVMGSSYNEQFFGPGTRLTVL.

This clonotype was found many times. This sequence joins TRBV23-1 and TRBJ2-7; 9 positions match TRBD2. TRBV23-1 is known as an ORF, though its function is uncertain. CDR3 size: 14 residues. V trimming: 0 bases; J trimming: 4 bases; junction bases outside the gene matches: 1. DNA of the CDR3: TGCGCCAGCAGTCAATCTAGCGGGAGTTACGAGCAGTACTTC. Translation: CASSQSSGSYEQYF.

At least ten counts were recorded for this clonotype. J is TRBJ2-4 and V is TRBV5-1; 9 bases match TRBD1. CDR3 length: 17 residues. Trimming took 3 bases from V and 0 from J; bases not matched to a gene: 7. The germline V gene encodes CDR1 SGHRS and CDR2 YFSETQ. In DNA, the CDR3 is TGCGCCAGCAGCTCTTGGACAGGGGACGTAGCCAAAAACATTCAGTACTTC. This encodes CASSSWTGDVAKNIQYF. The variable domain in full, with the rest retrieved from reference TRBV5-1 and TRBJ2-4, is KAGVTQTPRYLIKTRGQQVTLSCSPISGHRSVSWYQQTPGQGLQFLFEYFSETQRNKGNFPGRFSGRQFSNSRSEMNVSTLELGDSALYLCASSSWTGDVAKNIQYFGAGTRLSVL.

This clonotype was detected ten times or more. The chain recombines TRBV5-6 with TRBJ2-7; 8 nucleotides agree with TRBD1. The CDR3 consists of 14 residues. Germline CDR1 is SGHDT and CDR2 is YYEEEE. V trimming: 4 bases; J trimming: 3 bases; junction bases outside the gene matches: 6. CDR3 amino acids: CASSIYRGNYEQYF. CDR3 bases: TGTGCCAGCAGCATATACAGGGGGAACTACGAGCAGTACTTC.

The sample holds many counts of this clonotype. This chain links TRBV28 with TRBJ1-1; D is unclear. Germline CDR1 is MDHEN and CDR2 is SYDVKM. The V and J ends lost 6 bases and 0 bases respectively, with 8 bases between them. The length of the CDR3 is 13 residues. The CDR3 nucleotides are TGTGCCAGCAGACGCCTTATGAACACTGAAGCTTTCTTT. The encoded protein is CASRRLMNTEAFF.

This clonotype is a singleton in its sample. This sequence joins TRBV30 and TRBJ2-7; D remains unclear. The V end was cut by 0 bases, the J end by 1 base, with 13 bases between. The germline CDR1 and CDR2 sequences are GTSNPN and SVGIG (reference sequence). CDR3 length equals 15 residues. The CDR3 region is CAWSVTPDGSYEQYF. CDR3 sequence (DNA): TGTGCCTGGAGTGTCACCCCGGACGGGTCCTACGAGCAGTACTTC.

In its sample, this clonotype was seen many times. V is TRBV11-3 and J is TRBJ2-1; 10 bases are shared with TRBD2. After removal of 5 bases from V and 9 bases from J, the junction contained 10 bases not matched to a gene. Per germline, CDR1 SGHNT and CDR2 YENEEA. CDR3 size: 15 residues. As DNA, the CDR3 is TGTGCCAGCAGCCGTGCCGGGACTAGCGAGGGTGAGCAGTTCTTC. This gives the protein CASSRAGTSEGEQFF.

This clonotype was recorded at least ten times. This chain connects TRBV6-1 to TRBJ2-7; 9 bases align to TRBD1. Germline V gene data show CDR1 as MNHNS and CDR2 as SASEGT. There are 15 residues in the CDR3. Trimming took 4 bases from V and 4 from J; bases not matched to a gene: 8. This chain's CDR3 is CASSARQGELYEQYF. CDR3 nucleotides: TGTGCCAGCAGTGCCCGACAGGGGGAGCTATACGAGCAGTACTTC.

This clonotype has at least ten counts. The J gene is TRBJ1-3, the V gene TRBV4-3; D may be TRBD1 (6 bases). The CDR3 is made up of 14 amino acids. Germline CDR1 LGHNA, CDR2 YSLEER. V was trimmed by 2 bases and J by 9 bases, leaving 14 bases between them. DNA for the CDR3: TGCGCCAGCAGCCAAACAACAGGGATCGGCACCATATATTTT. Residues: CASSQTTGIGTIYF.

This clonotype was observed many times. This rearrangement joins TRBV4-1 to TRBJ2-3; D is unresolved. CDR1 is MGHRA and CDR2 is YSYEKL in the germline V gene. The CDR3 has 14 residues. V lost 4 bases, J lost 2 bases, and 10 bases lay in between. CDR3 in DNA: TGCGCCAGCAGCCCGACCCTGATCACAGATACGCAGTATTTT. It codes for CASSPTLITDTQYF.

The V gene is TRBV11-2, the J gene TRBJ2-1; D ambiguous. Trimming removed 5 bases from V and 0 bases from J, with 11 bases in between. The CDR3 spans 15 residues. Germline CDR1 is SGHAT and CDR2 is FQNNGV. The CDR3 coding sequence is TGTGCCAGCAGCCCGGTAGTCGGCTCCTACAATGAGCAGTTCTTC. Protein: CASSPVVGSYNEQFF.

This clonotype occurred many times. The chain links TRBV3-1 to TRBJ2-3, with a tentative D call TRBD2 (6 bases). The V gene's germline CDR1 is LGHDT and CDR2 YNNKEL (reference sequence). V was shortened by 1 base and J by 1 base, with 6 bases between the two germline ends. The CDR3 loop spans 14 amino acids. The DNA of the CDR3 is TGTGCCAGCAGCCAAGCGGGAGGCACAGATACGCAGTATTTT. Translation gives CASSQAGGTDTQYF.

This clonotype was seen a few times. The chain couples TRBV27 to TRBJ2-2; 9 nucleotides match TRBD1. The J segment lost 4 bases and the V segment lost 6 bases, leaving 3 bases of the junction unmatched. CDR3 length: 14 residues. CDR1 is MNHEY and CDR2 is SMNVEV in the germline V gene (reference sequence). The CDR3 DNA follows: TGTGCCAGCAGACAGGGGGCGCCCACCGGGGAGCTGTTTTTT. It is translated as CASRQGAPTGELFF.

The chain links TRBV7-2 to TRBJ2-7; 16 bases are shared with TRBD2. The V gene's germline CDR1 is SGHTA and CDR2 FQGNSA. The CDR3 runs to 17 residues. With 8 bases clipped from V and 3 bases from J, the junction kept 10 bases outside the gene matches. The CDR3 DNA is TGTGCCAGCTTAGGCGGGACTAGCGGGGGGGGGGACTACGAGCAGTACTTC. Translating it yields CASLGGTSGGGDYEQYF.

This clonotype was detected ten times or more. The chain links TRBV4-2 to TRBJ1-1; D unresolved. Trimming took off 0 bases at V and 0 bases at J, with 11 bases between the two ends. The CDR3 length is 16 residues. CDR1 is LGHNA, CDR2 YNFKEQ, per germline. In nucleotides, the CDR3 is TGTGCCAGCAGCCAAGAGTTTATTTTCATGAACACTGAAGCTTTCTTT. Its protein product is CASSQEFIFMNTEAFF.

This clonotype was recorded at least ten times. The chain couples TRBV5-1 to TRBJ2-7; the match to TRBD1 covers 9 bases. From germline, CDR1 is SGHRS and CDR2 YFSETQ. This CDR3 comprises 13 residues. Trimming cost V 5 bases and J 7 bases; bases outside gene matches: 7. CDR3 sequence reads: CASRGQGLGEQYF. Here the CDR3 DNA reads TGCGCCAGCAGGGGACAGGGACTGGGGGAGCAGTACTTC.

This clonotype was picked up many times. The rearrangement joins TRBV14 to TRBJ2-3; tentative D call: TRBD2 (6 bases). CDR1 and CDR2 (germline): SGHDN, FVKESK. CDR3 size: 17 residues. The V gene lost 1 base and the J gene lost 0 bases, with 14 bases spanning the gap. CDR3 amino acids: CASSQAPAGLSTDTQYF. The CDR3 DNA is TGTGCCAGCAGCCAAGCCCCAGCGGGTCTTAGCACAGATACGCAGTATTTT.

This clonotype was detected many times. This chain joins TRBV7-9 and TRBJ2-2, with 7 positions matching TRBD1. V lost 5 bases, J lost 0 bases, and 3 bases stayed unmatched. The CDR3 extends over 15 amino acids. CDR1 is SEHNR and CDR2 is FQNEAQ in the germline V gene (reference sequence). The CDR3 region is CASSDREANTGELFF. CDR3 nucleotide sequence: TGTGCCAGCAGCGACAGGGAAGCGAACACCGGGGAGCTGTTTTTT.